A selection of T cell receptor beta chains follows, all from one sample in a study of T cell responses to AZD1222 COVID-19 vaccine. Method: immunoSEQ multiplex PCR; TCRdb's copy keeps in-frame clones and lacks some. The data hold more than 95,000 clones, with roughly 91% observed a single time. Sequences were derived from peripheral blood, sampled on day 0 of AZD1222 vaccination. Every receptor here comes from an adult in good health. CDR3s include the opening cysteine and the closing phenylalanine or tryptophan. Each record gives: J gene, D gene, clone size, V gene, CDR3 DNA, CDR3 protein. The D gene is left open where the match is weak. Clone size is given for some rows only: seen once, a few or many times, or a class if the clone is expanded.

J: TRBJ1-1
D: TRBD1
size: -
V: TRBV18
DNA: TGTGCCAGCTCACTCGGGCAGGGGGCAACTGAAGCTTTCTTT
CDR3: CASSLGQGATEAFF

J: TRBJ2-7
D: TRBD1
size: once
V: TRBV28
DNA: TGTGCCAGCAGTTTGCCCGGGACAGGGGGCTACGAGCAGTACTTC
CDR3: CASSLPGTGGYEQYF

J: TRBJ1-3
D: -
size: -
V: TRBV7-2
DNA: TGTGCCAGCAGCGGTATTTCCGCCTCTGGAAACACCATATATTTT
CDR3: CASSGISASGNTIYF

J: TRBJ2-7
D: TRBD2
size: -
V: TRBV11-2
DNA: TGTGCCAGCAGCTTAGGCTCTAGCGGGGGAACCTCCTACGAGCAGTACTTC
CDR3: CASSLGSSGGTSYEQYF

J: TRBJ1-3
D: -
size: once
V: TRBV11-2
DNA: TGTGCCAGCAGCCCCATAATACGCTCTGGAAACACCATATATTTT
CDR3: CASSPIIRSGNTIYF

J: TRBJ2-2
D: TRBD2
size: -
V: TRBV7-2
DNA: TGTGCCAGCAGCATTACTAGCGGGAGTATCGGGGAGCTGTTTTTT
CDR3: CASSITSGSIGELFF

J: TRBJ2-6
D: -
size: -
V: TRBV24-1
DNA: TGTGCCACCAGTGATTCGATGTCCGGACAGTCTGGGGCCAACGTCCTGACTTTC
CDR3: CATSDSMSGQSGANVLTF

J: TRBJ2-7
D: -
size: -
V: TRBV5-6
DNA: TGTGCCAGCAGCTTGCGGGTCTCCTACGAGCAGTACTTC
CDR3: CASSLRVSYEQYF

J: TRBJ2-5
D: -
size: -
V: TRBV7-8
DNA: TGTGCCAGCAGCTTAGTTGTGGGTATGGAGACCCAGTACTTC
CDR3: CASSLVVGMETQYF

J: TRBJ1-4
D: -
size: -
V: TRBV30
DNA: TGTGCCTGGAGCGGTGCTACTAATGAAAAACTGTTTTTT
CDR3: CAWSGATNEKLFF

J: TRBJ2-1
D: -
size: once
V: TRBV6-5
DNA: TGTGCCAGCAGTTACGGGGGTATGGCCTACAATGAGCAGTTCTTC
CDR3: CASSYGGMAYNEQFF

J: TRBJ2-7
D: -
size: -
V: TRBV28
DNA: TGTGCCAGCAGATCTCCCAGAAAGGGTGAGCAGTACTTC
CDR3: CASRSPRKGEQYF

J: TRBJ2-6
D: -
size: -
V: TRBV21-1
DNA: TGTGCCAGCAAGGGACAGGTACACTCTGGGGCCAACGTCCTGACTTTC
CDR3: CASKGQVHSGANVLTF

J: TRBJ1-1
D: -
size: -
V: TRBV15
DNA: TGTGCCACCAGCACCCGGTCAGGAAAAACTGAAGCTTTCTTT
CDR3: CATSTRSGKTEAFF

J: TRBJ2-2
D: TRBD1
size: -
V: TRBV28
DNA: TGTGCCAGAATCACCGACCGCGACAGGGGGCGCTGCTGGAACACCGGGGAGCTGTTTTTT
CDR3: CARITDRDRGRCWNTGELFF

J: TRBJ2-7
D: -
size: -
V: TRBV21-1
DNA: TGTGCCAGCAGTTCCCATAAGCGCAGCTACGAGCAGTACTTC
CDR3: CASSSHKRSYEQYF

J: TRBJ2-1
D: TRBD2
size: -
V: TRBV3-1/TRBV3-2
DNA: TGTGCCAGCACTCCAAGAACAGTCAGTCTAGCGGGACTCAATGAGCAGTTCTTC
CDR3: CASTPRTVSLAGLNEQFF

J: TRBJ1-6
D: -
size: -
V: TRBV6-5
DNA: TGTGCCAGCAGTCCGACCGGGACCGAGAATTCACCCCTCCACTTT
CDR3: CASSPTGTENSPLHF

J: TRBJ2-7
D: -
size: -
V: TRBV4-3
DNA: TGCGCCAGCAGCCAAGATAGCTTTGCCTACGAGCAGTACTTC
CDR3: CASSQDSFAYEQYF

J: TRBJ2-1
D: -
size: once
V: TRBV11-1
DNA: TGTGCCAGCAGTGAGAGAATTTACAATGAGCAGTTCTTC
CDR3: CASSERIYNEQFF

J: TRBJ2-7
D: -
size: once
V: TRBV29-1
DNA: TGCAGCGGGGGGAGCAGAAGCTCCTACGAGCAGTACTTC
CDR3: CSGGSRSSYEQYF

J: TRBJ2-5
D: -
size: -
V: TRBV7-7
DNA: TGTGCCAGCAGCCTAAATTCGGGCACCCAAGAGACCCAGTACTTC
CDR3: CASSLNSGTQETQYF

J: TRBJ2-7
D: -
size: -
V: TRBV5-1
DNA: TGCGCCAGCAGCTTGGCCGGGGCGCAGGTCGACGAGCAGTACTTC
CDR3: CASSLAGAQVDEQYF

J: TRBJ1-1
D: -
size: -
V: TRBV7-9
DNA: TGTGCCAGCAGCCCCAGGACGACGAACACTGAAGCTTTCTTT
CDR3: CASSPRTTNTEAFF

J: TRBJ2-7
D: -
size: -
V: TRBV28
DNA: TGTGCCAGCCTAGAACTGTTTGGATCCTACGAGCAGTACTTC
CDR3: CASLELFGSYEQYF

J: TRBJ2-3
D: TRBD2
size: -
V: TRBV19
DNA: TGTGCCAGTAGTTCTAGCGGTAGCACAGATACGCAGTATTTT
CDR3: CASSSSGSTDTQYF

J: TRBJ2-1
D: TRBD2
size: -
V: TRBV7-8
DNA: TGTGCCAGCAGCCCCCGAGGGAGGGAGCGGGGCCGCTACAATGAGCAGTTCTTC
CDR3: CASSPRGRERGRYNEQFF

J: TRBJ2-7
D: -
size: -
V: TRBV7-6
DNA: TGTGCCAGCAGCTCGAGACAGAGCTACGAGCAGTACTTC
CDR3: CASSSRQSYEQYF